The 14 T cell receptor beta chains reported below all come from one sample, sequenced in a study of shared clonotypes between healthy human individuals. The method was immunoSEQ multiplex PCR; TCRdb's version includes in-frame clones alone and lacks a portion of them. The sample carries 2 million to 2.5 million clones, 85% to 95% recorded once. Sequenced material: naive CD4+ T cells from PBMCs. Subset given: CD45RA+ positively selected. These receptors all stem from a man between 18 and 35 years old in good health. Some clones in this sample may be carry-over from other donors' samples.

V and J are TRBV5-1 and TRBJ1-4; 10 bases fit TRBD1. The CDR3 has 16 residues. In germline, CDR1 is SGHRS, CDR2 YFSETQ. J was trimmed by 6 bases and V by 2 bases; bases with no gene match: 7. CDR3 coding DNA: TGCGCCAGCAGCTTCGGGACAGGGGCCGGAGATGAAAAACTGTTTTTT. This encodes CASSFGTGAGDEKLFF.

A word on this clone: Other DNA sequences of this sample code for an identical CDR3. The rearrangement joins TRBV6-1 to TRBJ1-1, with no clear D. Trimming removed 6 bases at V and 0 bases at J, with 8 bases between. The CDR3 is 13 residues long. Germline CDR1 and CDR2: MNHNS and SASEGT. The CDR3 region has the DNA TGTGCCAGCAGAATCGGATTGAACACTGAAGCTTTCTTT. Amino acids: CASRIGLNTEAFF.

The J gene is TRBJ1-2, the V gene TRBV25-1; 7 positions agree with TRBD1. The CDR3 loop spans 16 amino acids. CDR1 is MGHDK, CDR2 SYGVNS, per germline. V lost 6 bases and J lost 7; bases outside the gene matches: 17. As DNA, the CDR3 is TGTGCCAGCAGCCCCAGTTCAGGGGGTAAGTCGGCTGGCTACACCTTC. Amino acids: CASSPSSGGKSAGYTF.

The CDR3 reads CASSVDGSRAEQYF. CDR3 DNA: TGTGCCAGCAGCGTAGACGGGAGTCGTGCCGAGCAGTACTTC. The chain has TRBV9 and TRBJ2-7, with D possibly being TRBD2 (6 bases). V lost 0 bases and J lost 6, with 13 bases in between. This CDR3 comprises 14 residues. Germline values: CDR1 SGDLS, CDR2 YYNGEE.

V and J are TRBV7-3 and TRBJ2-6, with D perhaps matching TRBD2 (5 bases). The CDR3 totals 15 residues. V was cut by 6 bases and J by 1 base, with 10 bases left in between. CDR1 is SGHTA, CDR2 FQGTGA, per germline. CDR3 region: CASSRGSSGANVLTF. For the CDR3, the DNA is TGTGCCAGCAGTCGGGGAAGTTCTGGGGCCAACGTCCTGACTTTC.

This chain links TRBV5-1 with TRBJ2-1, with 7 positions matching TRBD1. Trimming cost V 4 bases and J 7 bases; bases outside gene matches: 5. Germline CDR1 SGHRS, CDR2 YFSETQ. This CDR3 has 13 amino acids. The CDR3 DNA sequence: TGCGCCAGCAGCCCCGGGACAGATAATGAGCAGTTCTTC. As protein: CASSPGTDNEQFF.

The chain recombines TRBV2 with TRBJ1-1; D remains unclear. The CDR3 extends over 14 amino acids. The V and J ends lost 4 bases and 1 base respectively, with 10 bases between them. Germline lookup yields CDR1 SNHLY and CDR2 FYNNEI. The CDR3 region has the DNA TGTGCCAGCAGTGCAGAGGAAACGAACACTGAAGCTTTCTTT. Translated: CASSAEETNTEAFF.

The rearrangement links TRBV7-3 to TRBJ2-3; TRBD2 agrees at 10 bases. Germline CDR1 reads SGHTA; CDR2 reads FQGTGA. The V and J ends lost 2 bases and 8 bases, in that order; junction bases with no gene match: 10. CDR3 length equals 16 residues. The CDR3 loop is CASSLLAGAPLGTQYF. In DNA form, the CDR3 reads TGTGCCAGCAGCTTACTAGCGGGGGCCCCTCTAGGTACGCAGTATTTT.

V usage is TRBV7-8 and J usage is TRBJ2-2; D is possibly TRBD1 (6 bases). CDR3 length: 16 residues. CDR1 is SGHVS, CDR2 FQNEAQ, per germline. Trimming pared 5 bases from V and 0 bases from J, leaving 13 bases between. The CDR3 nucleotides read TGTGCCAGCAGCCTACAACAGGGACCGAACACCGGGGAGCTGTTTTTT. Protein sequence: CASSLQQGPNTGELFF.

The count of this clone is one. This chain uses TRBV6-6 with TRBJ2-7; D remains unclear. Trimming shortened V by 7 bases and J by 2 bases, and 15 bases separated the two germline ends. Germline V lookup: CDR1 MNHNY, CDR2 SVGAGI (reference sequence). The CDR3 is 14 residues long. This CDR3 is CASTRGPATYEQYF. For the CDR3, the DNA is TGTGCCAGCACCCGTGGGCCAGCTACCTACGAGCAGTACTTC.

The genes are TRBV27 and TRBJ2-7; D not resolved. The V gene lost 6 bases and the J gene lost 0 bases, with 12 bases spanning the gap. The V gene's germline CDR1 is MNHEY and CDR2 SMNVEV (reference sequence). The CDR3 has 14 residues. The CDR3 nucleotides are TGTGCCAGCAGCCGCAACCTGGACTCCTACGAGCAGTACTTC. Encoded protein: CASSRNLDSYEQYF.

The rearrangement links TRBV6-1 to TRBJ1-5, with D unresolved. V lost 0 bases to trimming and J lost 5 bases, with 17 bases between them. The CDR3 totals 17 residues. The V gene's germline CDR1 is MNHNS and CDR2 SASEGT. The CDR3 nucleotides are TGTGCCAGCAGTGAAGCGCCTGGGCCCTGGGGTTATCAGCCCCAGCATTTT. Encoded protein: CASSEAPGPWGYQPQHF.

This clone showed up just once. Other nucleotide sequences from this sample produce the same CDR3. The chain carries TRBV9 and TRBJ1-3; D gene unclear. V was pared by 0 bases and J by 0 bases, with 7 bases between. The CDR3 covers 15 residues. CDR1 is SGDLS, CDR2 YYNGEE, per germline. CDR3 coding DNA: TGTGCCAGCAGCGTAGAACCGAGCTCTGGAAACACCATATATTTT. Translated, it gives CASSVEPSSGNTIYF.

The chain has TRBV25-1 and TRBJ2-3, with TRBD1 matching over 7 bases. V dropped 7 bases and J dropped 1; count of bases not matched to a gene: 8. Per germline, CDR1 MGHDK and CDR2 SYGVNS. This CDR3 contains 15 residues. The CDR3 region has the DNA TGTGCCAGCACCCCTACCGGACAGGGCACAGATACGCAGTATTTT. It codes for CASTPTGQGTDTQYF.